Each of the 31 T cell receptor beta chains below was sequenced from the same sample in a study of T cells in Graves' hyperthyroidism and ophthalmopathy. Amplification of TCR beta CDR3 regions used RNA as the template. RT-PCR in the first round (using the HTBI primer set) targeted the TCR CDR3. TCRdb processed the multiplex PCR reads anew with MiXCR; each CDR3 protein has one entry. The repertoire holds about 280,000 distinct CDR3 sequences, with around 25% as singletons. Material: blood. The receptors come from a man in his forties with Graves' hyperthyroidism that later progressed to Graves' ophthalmopathy.

This clonotype was counted many times. The J gene is TRBJ1-5, the V gene TRBV11-2; no reliable D call. The CDR3 extends over 13 amino acids. Trimming took off 0 bases at V and 7 bases at J, with 7 bases between the two ends. Looked up from germline, CDR1 is SGHAT and CDR2 is FQNNGV. The CDR3 is CASSLDNGQPQHF. For the CDR3, the DNA is TGTGCCAGCAGCTTAGATAACGGACAGCCCCAGCATTTT. Based on the CDR3 plus reference TRBV11-2 and TRBJ1-5, the full variable domain is EAGVAQSPRYKIIEKRQSVAFWCNPISGHATLYWYQQILGQGPKLLIQFQNNGVVDDSQLPKDRFSAERLKGVDSTLKIQPAKLEDSAVYLCASSLDNGQPQHFGDGTRLSIL.

In its sample, this clonotype was seen many times. The rearrangement joins TRBV27 to TRBJ1-5; no firm D call. CDR3 size: 14 residues. Trimming took 3 bases from V and 0 from J, leaving 6 bases between them. Germline CDR1 MNHEY, CDR2 SMNVEV (reference sequence). CDR3 DNA: TGTGCCAGCAGTTTTGTAGGTAGCAATCAGCCCCAGCATTTT. Translated, it gives CASSFVGSNQPQHF.

This clonotype was recorded at least ten times. CDR3 sequence (DNA): TGTGCCAGCAGTTTTGGCCCCACCGGGACATCTAAAGAGACCCAGTACTTC. It translates to CASSFGPTGTSKETQYF. The chain links TRBV12-3 or TRBV12-4 to TRBJ2-5, with TRBD1 as a possible D gene (6 bases). Trimming shortened V by 3 bases and J by 3 bases, and 20 bases separated the two germline ends. The CDR3 contains 17 residues.

This clonotype was found many times. V and J are TRBV11-3 and TRBJ2-5; TRBD1 matches at 9 bases. The germline gives CDR1 SGHNT, CDR2 YENEEA. The junction had 6 bases not matched to a gene; V was cut back by 5 bases and J by 2 bases. The CDR3 covers 15 residues. CDR3 sequence reads: CASSPGQGWQETQYF. The DNA of the CDR3 is TGTGCCAGCAGCCCCGGACAGGGGTGGCAAGAGACCCAGTACTTC.

V usage is TRBV24-1 and J usage is TRBJ1-1; D ambiguous. The germline V gene has CDR1 KGHDR and CDR2 SFDVKD. This CDR3 region has 13 residues. Between the trimmed V and J ends, which lost 9 bases and 0 bases, there was a span of 10 bases. CDR3 bases: TGTGCCACCCGTGTTGGGTTGAACACTGAAGCTTTCTTT. Amino acid sequence: CATRVGLNTEAFF.

This clonotype was observed many times. The chain employs TRBV11-3 and TRBJ2-3; D might be TRBD1 (6 bases). V was pared by 2 bases and J by 6 bases, with 18 bases between. Germline V gene lookup returns CDR1 SGHNT and CDR2 YENEEA. The CDR3 is 16 amino acids. The CDR3, as DNA: TGTGCCAGCAGCTTAAGGAGTGGGGGTCAGGGGGATACGCAGTATTTT. This codes for CASSLRSGGQGDTQYF.

This clonotype was seen ten or more times. This could be a read error, since a much larger clone is one nucleotide away. The CDR3 DNA follows: TGTGCTAGTGGGCGGGGGCAACCCGGGGAGCTGTCTTTT. Its translation is CASGRGQPGELSF. This chain connects TRBV12-5 to TRBJ2-2; D is possibly TRBD2 (7 bases). This CDR3 contains 13 residues. Germline CDR1 LGHNT, CDR2 FRNRAP.

This clonotype was counted many times. The chain combines TRBV30 with TRBJ1-1, with 8 bases fitting TRBD1. The trim removed 7 bases at V and 5 bases at J, leaving 9 bases unmatched. CDR3 size: 13 residues. Germline CDR1 reads GTSNPN; CDR2 reads SVGIG (reference sequence). The CDR3 is CAFSRGLGTEAFF. The CDR3 region has the DNA TGTGCCTTCTCCAGGGGGCTGGGGACTGAAGCTTTCTTT.

Ten or more counts support this clonotype. This chain uses TRBV24-1 with TRBJ2-2; TRBD1 is a possible D gene (5 bases). The V and J ends lost 4 bases and 0 bases respectively, with 14 bases between them. From germline, CDR1 is KGHDR and CDR2 SFDVKD. This CDR3 is built from 17 residues. The CDR3 sequence: CATSDPSGQPNTGELFF. Here the CDR3 DNA reads TGTGCCACCAGTGACCCCTCCGGACAACCGAACACCGGGGAGCTGTTTTTT.

This clonotype was seen at least ten times. This chain connects TRBV28 to TRBJ1-3, with D unclear. The V end lost 7 bases, the J end lost 0 bases, and 10 bases lay between the germline ends. Germline-derived CDR1 and CDR2 are MDHEN and SYDVKM. The CDR3 runs to 14 residues. For the CDR3, the DNA is TGTGCCAGCACCGAGGAATTCTCTGGAAACACCATATATTTT. This encodes CASTEEFSGNTIYF.

This clonotype was detected ten times or more. The chain couples TRBV27 to TRBJ2-2; D perhaps matches TRBD2 (7 bases). CDR1 and CDR2 (germline): MNHEY, SMNVEV (reference sequence). The CDR3 covers 16 residues. The ends were cut back, 4 bases at V and 6 bases at J, with 18 bases in the middle. The CDR3 region has the DNA TGTGCCAGCAGTTCCTCCCCCGGGGGGCTATCCGGGGAGCTGTTTTTT. Protein: CASSSSPGGLSGELFF.

This clonotype was seen a few times. The chain is built from TRBV12-3 or TRBV12-4 and TRBJ2-7; 8 bases are shared with TRBD1. Unmatched junction bases numbered 5, after V lost 4 bases and J lost 3 bases. The CDR3 is made up of 14 amino acids. The CDR3 region is CASSSPGQDYEQYF. The CDR3 nucleotides read TGTGCCAGCAGTTCACCGGGACAGGACTACGAGCAGTACTTC.

This clonotype was found many times. This rearrangement joins TRBV12-3 or TRBV12-4 to TRBJ1-2, with TRBD1 as a possible D gene (5 bases). CDR3 length: 14 amino acids. Trimming cost V 6 bases and J 4 bases, with 15 bases left between them. The CDR3 is CASSPPGRAYGYTF. The CDR3 nucleotides are TGTGCCAGCAGCCCCCCGGGCAGGGCCTATGGCTACACCTTC.

This chain uses TRBV6-1 with TRBJ2-5; no firm D call. The germline V and J ends were trimmed by 3 bases and 2 bases, with 7 bases remaining between them. CDR3 length equals 13 residues. The germline gives CDR1 MNHNS, CDR2 SASEGT. The CDR3 coding sequence is TGTGCCAGCAGTGACGGCCAGCAAGAGACCCAGTACTTC. Translation: CASSDGQQETQYF.

Comment on this clonotype: A single base separates this from a much larger clone, so it may be a read error. The chain recombines TRBV30 with TRBJ1-1; D not resolved. V was trimmed by 4 bases and J by 7 bases, leaving 13 bases between them. This CDR3 spans 12 amino acids. The germline V gene has CDR1 GTSNPN and CDR2 SVGIG (reference sequence). CDR3 nucleotide sequence: TGTGCCTGGAATGATCGTGTCTTTGAAGCTTTCTTT. It translates to CAWNDRVFEAFF.

The chain uses TRBV12-3 or TRBV12-4 and TRBJ2-7; D is undetermined. V lost 6 bases to trimming and J lost 2 bases, with 8 bases between them. The CDR3 sequence is 12 residues long. The CDR3 bases are TGTGCCAGCAGCGGTGGAGCCTACGAGCAGTACTTC. Its translation: CASSGGAYEQYF.

The table lists this clonotype with many counts. Here the CDR3 DNA reads TGCGCCAGCGCCCCGACAGACCATATGAACACTGAAGCTTTCTTT. Translating it yields CASAPTDHMNTEAFF. The genes are TRBV5-1 and TRBJ1-1, with D perhaps matching TRBD1 (5 bases). Trimming removed 7 bases from V and 0 bases from J, with 16 bases in between. Germline lookup yields CDR1 SGHRS and CDR2 YFSETQ. The CDR3 extends over 15 amino acids.

This clonotype was observed many times. This rearrangement joins TRBV5-1 to TRBJ1-3; 7 nucleotides line up with TRBD1. There are 15 residues in the CDR3. With V trimmed by 3 bases and J by 0 bases, 3 bases remained unmatched. Per germline, CDR1 SGHRS and CDR2 YFSETQ. CDR3 DNA sequence: TGCGCCAGCAGCTCCGGGACAGCCTCTGGAAACACCATATATTTT. Translated: CASSSGTASGNTIYF.

This clonotype was counted many times. The rearrangement links TRBV5-1 to TRBJ2-5; D possibly matches TRBD1 or TRBD2 (5 bases each). The length of the CDR3 is 14 residues. V was shortened by 4 bases and J by 3 bases, with 13 bases between the two germline ends. The germline V gene has CDR1 SGHRS and CDR2 YFSETQ. The CDR3 region is CASSPGTAKETQYF. CDR3 bases: TGCGCCAGCAGCCCTGGGACCGCGAAAGAGACCCAGTACTTC. The entire variable domain, with the rest obtained from reference TRBV5-1 and TRBJ2-5, is as follows: KAGVTQTPRYLIKTRGQQVTLSCSPISGHRSVSWYQQTPGQGLQFLFEYFSETQRNKGNFPGRFSGRQFSNSRSEMNVSTLELGDSALYLCASSPGTAKETQYFGPGTRLLVL.

This clonotype came up many times. This chain connects TRBV3-1 to TRBJ1-2; TRBD1 is a possible D gene (5 bases). V was pared by 1 base and J by 9 bases, with 15 bases between. This CDR3 comprises 14 residues. In germline, CDR1 is LGHDT, CDR2 YNNKEL (reference sequence). The DNA for the CDR3 is TGTGCCAGCAGCCAAGTCGGCAGGGACGTGAGCTACACCTTC. Its translation is CASSQVGRDVSYTF.

This chain connects TRBV29-1 to TRBJ1-1; no clear D. Trimming stripped 7 bases from V and 0 bases from J, with 12 bases between. In germline, CDR1 is SQVTM, CDR2 ANQGSEA. This CDR3 region has 13 residues. CDR3: CSGLLWVNTEAFF. As DNA, the CDR3 is TGCAGCGGCCTATTGTGGGTGAACACTGAAGCTTTCTTT.

This clonotype was observed many times. The chain combines TRBV6-1 with TRBJ1-2; 8 bases map to TRBD1. Germline assignment: CDR1 MNHNS and CDR2 SASEGT. CDR3 length: 13 residues. J was trimmed by 8 bases and V by 4 bases; bases with no gene match: 6. In DNA form, the CDR3 reads TGTGCCAGCAGTGCAGGGGGCATATACGGCTACACCTTC. It is translated as CASSAGGIYGYTF.

This clonotype was picked up a small number of times. The chain recombines TRBV6-2 or TRBV6-3 with TRBJ2-5; D possibly corresponds to TRBD1 (6 bases). V was cut by 0 bases and J by 5 bases, with 13 bases left in between. Germline loops: CDR1 MNHEY, CDR2 SVGEGT. The CDR3 covers 15 residues. CDR3 sequence: CASSYSAGGAETQYF. CDR3 bases: TGTGCCAGCAGTTACTCGGCTGGGGGCGCGGAGACCCAGTACTTC.

This clonotype was seen repeatedly, ten times or more. The gene calls are TRBV19 and TRBJ2-4; D may correspond to TRBD1 or TRBD2 (6 bases each). V lost 5 bases, J lost 8 bases, and 19 bases lay in between. The CDR3 is 15 residues long. Germline values: CDR1 LNHDA, CDR2 SQIVND (reference sequence). The CDR3 region has the DNA TGTGCCAGTAGTCCCAGGGGAGGAGGTTTTGACATTCAGTACTTC. Translated, it gives CASSPRGGGFDIQYF. The full variable domain, in which reference TRBV19 and TRBJ2-4 provide the parts outside the CDR3, is DGGITQSPKYLFRKEGQNVTLSCEQNLNHDAMYWYRQDPGQGLRLIYYSQIVNDFQKGDIAEGYSVSREKKESFPLTVTSAQKNPTAFYLCASSPRGGGFDIQYFGAGTRLSVL.

This clonotype was seen at least ten times. The chain employs TRBV19 and TRBJ2-5; D not resolved. V was cut by 0 bases and J by 1 base, with 0 bases left in between. The length of the CDR3 is 12 residues. Per germline, CDR1 LNHDA and CDR2 SQIVND (reference sequence). CDR3 in amino acids: CASSIDQETQYF. CDR3 nucleotide sequence: TGTGCCAGTAGTATAGACCAAGAGACCCAGTACTTC.

This clonotype was observed at least ten times. The chain links TRBV20-1 to TRBJ1-6; 7 nucleotides match TRBD1. J gave up 8 bases and V 5 bases, and 12 bases lay outside the gene matches. Germline-derived CDR1 and CDR2 are DFQATT and SNEGSKA (reference sequence). This CDR3 is 15 amino acids long. CDR3 amino acids: CSAQIQGPTHSPLHF. The CDR3 DNA reads TGCAGTGCTCAGATACAGGGGCCCACTCATTCACCCCTCCACTTT.

Ten or more counts support this clonotype. This chain uses TRBV7-8 with TRBJ2-2; the D gene is possibly TRBD2 (6 bases). Germline values: CDR1 SGHVS, CDR2 FQNEAQ. V dropped 7 bases and J dropped 4 bases, with 13 bases sitting between them. This CDR3 is built from 14 residues. DNA for the CDR3: TGTGCCAGCACCGAGACGGGGGTCACCGGGGAGCTGTTTTTT. Its translation: CASTETGVTGELFF. The full variable domain, rest sourced from reference TRBV7-8 and TRBJ2-2, is GAGVSQSPRYKVAKRGQDVALRCDPISGHVSLFWYQQALGQGPEFLTYFQNEAQLDKSGLPSDRFFAERPEGSVSTLKIQRTQQEDSAVYLCASTETGVTGELFFGEGSRLTVL.

The sample holds many counts of this clonotype. The CDR3 DNA follows: TGTGCCAGCAGTTACCCTAGGGGTGACTACGAGCAGTACTTC. This translates into CASSYPRGDYEQYF. J is TRBJ2-7 and V is TRBV6-2 or TRBV6-3; possibly TRBD1 for D (5 bases). This CDR3 has 14 amino acids. Trimming left V 2 bases short and J 3 bases short, with 11 bases between. In germline, CDR1 is MNHEY, CDR2 SVGEGT.

This clonotype was counted many times. The rearrangement uses TRBV5-1 and TRBJ2-7; 9 bases line up with TRBD1. Trimming at V came to 4 bases and at J to 2 bases, leaving 4 bases not matched to a gene. This CDR3 has 14 residues. The V gene's germline CDR1 is SGHRS and CDR2 YFSETQ. The CDR3 reads CASSQGQGPYEQYF. Written as DNA, the CDR3 is TGCGCCAGCAGCCAGGGACAGGGCCCCTACGAGCAGTACTTC.

The V and J genes are TRBV11-2 and TRBJ2-5; possible D gene TRBD2, 6 bases. Germline CDR1 SGHAT, CDR2 FQNNGV. The length of the CDR3 is 15 residues. The germline V and J ends were trimmed by 3 bases and 1 base, with 12 bases remaining between them. The CDR3 region is CASSFRAGSQETQYF. CDR3 in DNA: TGTGCCAGCAGCTTCCGAGCGGGTTCCCAAGAGACCCAGTACTTC.

This clonotype was picked up a small number of times. This chain connects TRBV5-1 to TRBJ2-2; 9 bases align to TRBD1. This CDR3 has 15 amino acids. Germline V gene sequence: CDR1 SGHRS, CDR2 YFSETQ. V lost 0 bases and J lost 6; bases outside the gene matches: 3. The CDR3 bases are TGCGCCAGCAGCTTGGCCCGACAGGGGGCCGGGGAGCTGTTTTTT. As protein: CASSLARQGAGELFF. The full variable domain, completed using reference TRBV5-1 and TRBJ2-2, is KAGVTQTPRYLIKTRGQQVTLSCSPISGHRSVSWYQQTPGQGLQFLFEYFSETQRNKGNFPGRFSGRQFSNSRSEMNVSTLELGDSALYLCASSLARQGAGELFFGEGSRLTVL.